These 11 T cell receptor beta chains were sequenced from one sample in a study of human T cells and chemical hapten exposure. Time point defined: pre-sensitization, week 0. Sample treatment: therapeutic diphenylcyclopropenone sensitization with weekly scalp DPC. Whole blood that had not been fractionated was the source of extracted total RNA. MiXCR, applied by TCRdb to the RACE reads, yields one record per CDR3 protein. Of roughly 56,000 distinct CDR3 sequences detected, roughly 9% appear once; the ten largest clones hold 9.5% to 10%. This specimen was whole blood, taken in connection with sensitization to the hapten diphenylcyclopropenone (DPC). These TCRs come from a woman aged 30 to 39 with alopecia areata. Some clones in this sample may be carry-over from other donors' samples.

This clonotype was found a few times. CDR3 protein: CASSEQGAYGYTF. The CDR3 DNA sequence: TGTGCCAGCAGTGAACAGGGGGCCTATGGCTACACCTTC. The chain carries TRBV2 and TRBJ1-2; 8 bases are shared with TRBD1. Germline V CDR1 and CDR2: SNHLY, FYNNEI. The CDR3 loop spans 13 amino acids. J gave up 4 bases and V 2 bases, and 0 bases lay outside the gene matches.

The sample holds a few counts of this clonotype. The chain combines TRBV9 with TRBJ1-6; possible D gene TRBD1, 5 bases. Trimming removed 4 bases from V and 7 bases from J, with 12 bases in between. The CDR3 has 14 residues. Germline V gene sequence: CDR1 SGDLS, CDR2 YYNGEE. The CDR3 loop reads CASSLQTDNSPLHF. The CDR3 coding sequence is TGTGCCAGCAGCCTCCAGACAGACAATTCACCCCTCCACTTT.

The chain employs TRBV7-2 and TRBJ2-3; 10 bases agree with TRBD2. The germline CDR1 and CDR2 sequences are SGHTA and FQGNSA. The CDR3 is made up of 16 amino acids. J lost 1 base, V lost 3 bases, and 4 bases had no gene match. The CDR3 protein is CASSFALAGGTDTQYF. The CDR3 bases are TGTGCCAGCAGCTTTGCCCTAGCGGGGGGCACAGATACGCAGTATTTT.

This clonotype has a handful of counts. CDR3 residues: CASSQGRGDGYTF. CDR3 bases: TGTGCCAGCAGCCAAGGCAGGGGGGACGGCTACACCTTC. The J gene is TRBJ1-2, the V gene TRBV4-2; 7 nucleotides match TRBD1. The germline CDR1 and CDR2 sequences are LGHNA and YNFKEQ. The length of the CDR3 is 13 residues. The V segment lost 1 base and the J segment 8 bases; nucleotides outside the gene matches: 4.

The chain couples TRBV29-1 to TRBJ1-5; 12 nucleotides match TRBD1. CDR1 and CDR2 (germline): SQVTM, ANQGSEA. The CDR3 sequence is 15 residues long. V shed 7 bases, J shed 1 base, and the junction held 5 bases outside the gene matches. The CDR3 here is CSAGQGAGSNQPQHF. CDR3 sequence (DNA): TGCAGCGCGGGACAGGGGGCCGGGAGCAATCAGCCCCAGCATTTT.

The V gene is TRBV6-2 or TRBV6-3, the J gene TRBJ2-7, with TRBD1 identical over 7 bases. This CDR3 is 15 amino acids long. CDR1 MNHEY and CDR2 SVGEGT come from the germline V gene. V lost 2 bases and J lost 3; bases outside the gene matches: 7. Written as DNA, the CDR3 is TGTGCCAGCAGTTACCGGACAGGATTTTTCTACGAGCAGTACTTC. This translates into CASSYRTGFFYEQYF.

This clonotype was recorded a few times. V gene TRBV4-2 combines with J gene TRBJ2-7, with D perhaps being TRBD1 or TRBD2 (6 bases each). Trimming shortened V by 5 bases and J by 1 base, and 15 bases separated the two germline ends. CDR1 LGHNA and CDR2 YNFKEQ come from the germline V gene. This CDR3 comprises 15 residues. CDR3 nucleotides: TGTGCCAGCAGCTCCCCGGGGGCCCCATCCTACGAGCAGTACTTC. It specifies CASSSPGAPSYEQYF.

This clonotype was seen many times. The chain is built from TRBV18 and TRBJ1-5, with D perhaps TRBD1 (5 bases). CDR3 size: 14 residues. The V and J ends lost 2 bases and 1 base respectively, with 6 bases between them. From germline, CDR1 is KGHSH and CDR2 LQKENI. The DNA for the CDR3 is TGTGCCAGCTCACCAGGGGGGAGCAATCAGCCCCAGCATTTT. Protein sequence: CASSPGGSNQPQHF. Combining the CDR3 with reference TRBV18 and TRBJ1-5 gives the whole variable domain NAGVMQNPRHLVRRRGQEARLRCSPMKGHSHVYWYRQLPEEGLKFMVYLQKENIIDESGMPKERFSAEFPKEGPSILRIQQVVRGDSAAYFCASSPGGSNQPQHFGDGTRLSIL.

The chain is built from TRBV6-6 and TRBJ2-3; 9 bases are shared with TRBD2. J was trimmed by 2 bases and V by 2 bases; bases with no gene match: 14. The CDR3 is 19 amino acids. Germline V lookup: CDR1 MNHNY, CDR2 SVGAGI (reference sequence). The CDR3 nucleotides are TGTGCCAGCAGTTACCCACTTTGGGTAGCGGGGGACCCCACAGATACGCAGTATTTT. This encodes CASSYPLWVAGDPTDTQYF.

The genes are TRBV4-1 and TRBJ1-5, with TRBD1 identical over 7 bases. Germline assignment: CDR1 MGHRA and CDR2 YSYEKL. The CDR3 sequence is 18 residues long. J lost 5 bases, V lost 4 bases, and 17 bases had no gene match. CDR3 sequence reads: CASSRIGTAFHQDQPQHF. CDR3 bases: TGCGCCAGCAGCCGAATAGGGACAGCCTTCCACCAAGATCAGCCCCAGCATTTT.

This clonotype was recorded a few times. The chain has TRBV5-4 and TRBJ2-5; TRBD1 matches at 9 bases. Trimming at V came to 4 bases and at J to 4 bases, leaving 2 bases not matched to a gene. There are 13 residues in the CDR3. Germline CDR1 SGHNT, CDR2 YYREEE (reference sequence). For the CDR3, the DNA is TGTGCCAGCAGCGCGACAGGGGGAGAGACCCAGTACTTC. Translated, it gives CASSATGGETQYF. The complete variable domain, with remaining parts taken from reference TRBV5-4 and TRBJ2-5, reads ETGVTQSPTHLIKTRGQQVTLRCSSQSGHNTVSWYQQALGQGPQFIFQYYREEENGRGNFPPRFSGLQFPNYSSELNVNALELDDSALYLCASSATGGETQYFGPGTRLLVL.